This paragraph covers one TCR beta chain sequence. This sample stems from a study of shared clonotypes between healthy human individuals. CD45RA+ naive and CD45RA-negative memory subsets were separated from CD4+ cells. This CDR3 contains 15 residues. V dropped 2 bases and J dropped 5; count of bases not matched to a gene: 6. CDR1 and CDR2 from the germline V gene are SNHLY and FYNNEI. TCRdb keeps only in-frame clones here, not all; method: immunoSEQ multiplex PCR. The sample carries 2.3 million or so clones, 80% to 95% recorded once. The receptor comes from a young man in good health. Some clones in this sample may be carry-over from other donors' samples. The V gene is TRBV2, the J gene TRBJ2-5, with 9 bases aligning to TRBD1. What was sequenced was naive CD4+ T cells from PBMCs. Indicated subset: CD45RA+ positively selected. The CDR3 DNA is TGTGCCAGCAGTGAAAACAGGGGGCGTGGGGAGACCCAGTACTTC. Its translation: CASSENRGRGETQYF.